What follows are 8 T cell receptor beta chains derived from one specimen sequenced in a study of blood T cell repertoires in COVID-19. Sequencing was performed with immunoSEQ multiplex PCR; in TCRdb, only in-frame clones are kept and a portion is missing. The sample shows some 340,000 clones, about 83% of them seen only once. The source material was peripheral blood. The receptors here all came from a man aged 25 to 40 with active or convalescent COVID-19.

The V gene is TRBV29-1, the J gene TRBJ1-2, with D possibly matching TRBD1 (5 bases). Deletions cut 3 bases from V and 8 bases from J, with 13 bases between. The germline V gene has CDR1 SQVTM and CDR2 ANQGSEA. CDR3 size: 12 residues. CDR3 sequence reads: CSVEGPDTGYTF. CDR3 nucleotide sequence: TGCAGCGTTGAGGGCCCGGACACAGGCTACACCTTC.

V gene TRBV6-6 combines with J gene TRBJ1-2; TRBD1 matches at 7 bases. The CDR3 is made up of 12 amino acids. Germline loops: CDR1 MNHNY, CDR2 SVGAGI (reference sequence). V lost 4 bases, J lost 4 bases, and 0 bases stayed unmatched. The CDR3 loop is CASSSGGYGYTF. For the CDR3, the DNA is TGTGCCAGCAGTTCAGGGGGCTATGGCTACACCTTC.

The chain uses TRBV7-2 and TRBJ2-7; 9 nucleotides line up with TRBD2. Germline values: CDR1 SGHTA, CDR2 FQGNSA. V lost 8 bases to trimming and J lost 0 bases; unmatched junction nucleotides: 20. This CDR3 region has 19 residues. DNA of the CDR3: TGTGCCAGCCAAGGTCCCTCTCTTTTTGGCGGGAGGGTCTCCTACGAGCAGTACTTC. Its translation: CASQGPSLFGGRVSYEQYF.

This clone has a single count. The V and J genes are TRBV21-1 and TRBJ2-7; the table gives TRBD1 as D, unverified against the DNA. TRBV21-1 corresponds to a pseudogene. This CDR3 comprises 16 residues. The chain's CDR3 is CASRDVRGLGSYEQYF. CDR3 nucleotide sequence: TGTGCCAGCAGGGATGTCAGGGGTCTAGGATCCTACGAGCAGTACTTC.

This clone has a single count. The chain recombines TRBV7-2 with TRBJ1-1; weak D call: TRBD1 (5 bases). CDR1 is SGHTA and CDR2 is FQGNSA in the germline V gene. The CDR3 has 13 residues. V lost 2 bases to trimming and J lost 8 bases, with 12 bases between them. This CDR3 reads CASSLSPTAEAFF. CDR3 nucleotides: TGTGCCAGCAGCTTAAGTCCGACAGCAGAAGCTTTCTTT.

On this clone: Other DNA sequences in this specimen translate into the identical CDR3. The rearrangement joins TRBV6-2 or TRBV6-3 to TRBJ1-2, with D maybe TRBD1 (6 bases). Germline assignment: CDR1 MNHEY and CDR2 SVGEGT. This CDR3 has 11 residues. The germline V and J ends were trimmed by 6 bases and 7 bases, with 9 bases remaining between them. The chain's CDR3 is CASSQGFGYTF. CDR3 coding DNA: TGTGCCAGCAGCCAGGGGTTTGGCTACACCTTC.

This chain links TRBV6-2 or TRBV6-3 with TRBJ1-2; 10 nucleotides line up with TRBD1. Germline V gene data show CDR1 as MNHEY and CDR2 as SVGEGT. The CDR3 contains 16 residues. Trimming took 4 bases from V and 3 from J; bases not matched to a gene: 8. The CDR3 DNA reads TGTGCCAGCAGTTCACCCGGACAGGGGGGATACTATGGCTACACCTTC. This sequence encodes CASSSPGQGGYYGYTF.

The chain joins TRBV11-2 to TRBJ1-1, with TRBD1 matching over 8 bases. CDR1 is SGHAT and CDR2 is FQNNGV in the germline V gene. V lost 2 bases and J lost 8; bases outside the gene matches: 10. The CDR3 is 15 amino acids. For the CDR3, the DNA is TGTGCCAGCAGCTTACGGTTCGGGGGGACAGGAGAAGCTTTCTTT. It codes for CASSLRFGGTGEAFF.